This is a list of T cell receptor beta chains from one sample in a study of T-cell reconstitution after alpha-beta-depleted transplantation in children. TCRdb re-called the PCR reads through MiXCR, storing one row per CDR3 protein. The repertoire has about 350,000 distinct CDR3 sequences, less than 15% of them found once; the top ten carry about 4%. Specimen: PBMCs, collected from the stem cell graft. The receptors were gathered from a human donor who donated a stem cell graft to a child with Fanconi anemia. The CDR3 runs from the conserved cysteine through the conserved F or W. Fields, in order: D gene, V gene, J gene, clone size, CDR3 DNA, CDR3 protein. The D gene is left open where the match is weak. Part of the rows lack a size; the others show once, few, many or a class for expanded clones.

d_call: .
v_call: TRBV7-2
j_call: TRBJ2-7
clone_size: .
cdr3_nt: TGTGCCAGCAGCTTAGGGACCTTAGGGGTCCTTCCCTACGAGCAGTACTTC
cdr3_aa: CASSLGTLGVLPYEQYF

d_call: TRBD1
v_call: TRBV12-3/TRBV12-4
j_call: TRBJ2-1
clone_size: .
cdr3_nt: TGTGCCAGCAGTCTCGGGACAGATGAGCAGTTCTTC
cdr3_aa: CASSLGTDEQFF

d_call: TRBD2
v_call: TRBV20-1
j_call: TRBJ2-2
clone_size: once
cdr3_nt: TGCAGTGCTCCCCGGGGGGGATTCACCGGGGAGCTGTTTTTT
cdr3_aa: CSAPRGGFTGELFF

d_call: .
v_call: TRBV12-3/TRBV12-4
j_call: TRBJ1-4
clone_size: few
cdr3_nt: TGTGCCAGCAGCGAGACCGAAAAACTGTTTTTT
cdr3_aa: CASSETEKLFF

d_call: TRBD1
v_call: TRBV2
j_call: TRBJ1-2
clone_size: .
cdr3_nt: TGTGCCAGCCTCCCGGACAGGGTGGGCTATGGCTACACCTTC
cdr3_aa: CASLPDRVGYGYTF

d_call: .
v_call: TRBV28
j_call: TRBJ2-6
clone_size: few
cdr3_nt: TGTGCCAGCAGCCCCGCTGTTAGGAGCGTCCTGACTTTC
cdr3_aa: CASSPAVRSVLTF

d_call: .
v_call: TRBV12-3/TRBV12-4
j_call: TRBJ1-3
clone_size: many
cdr3_nt: TGTGCCAGCAGTCACCGGGACAAAGAAACTGGAAACACCATATATTTT
cdr3_aa: CASSHRDKETGNTIYF

d_call: .
v_call: TRBV7-2
j_call: TRBJ2-1
clone_size: .
cdr3_nt: TGTGCCAGCAGCTTAGTTATTGCCCAGGGGGGTGAGCAGTTCTTC
cdr3_aa: CASSLVIAQGGEQFF

d_call: .
v_call: TRBV5-1
j_call: TRBJ2-2
clone_size: few
cdr3_nt: TGCGCCAGCAGCGAGGAAGGGAACACCGGGGAGCTGTTTTTT
cdr3_aa: CASSEEGNTGELFF

d_call: .
v_call: TRBV20-1
j_call: TRBJ2-3
clone_size: many
cdr3_nt: TGCAGTGCTAGAGAGGACCGAGGGAGGGATACGCAGTATTTT
cdr3_aa: CSAREDRGRDTQYF

d_call: .
v_call: TRBV5-1
j_call: TRBJ1-1
clone_size: many
cdr3_nt: TGCGCCAGCAGCTTGGCCAGCATGAACACTGAAGCTTTCTTT
cdr3_aa: CASSLASMNTEAFF

d_call: .
v_call: TRBV4-3
j_call: TRBJ1-2
clone_size: many
cdr3_nt: TGCGCCAGCAGCCAAGAACCCGGGACAAGCTATGGCTACACCTTC
cdr3_aa: CASSQEPGTSYGYTF

d_call: TRBD1
v_call: TRBV7-2
j_call: TRBJ2-1
clone_size: .
cdr3_nt: TGTGCCAGCAGCCCAGGACAGGGAGGATATGATGAGCAGTTCTTC
cdr3_aa: CASSPGQGGYDEQFF

d_call: .
v_call: TRBV20-1
j_call: TRBJ2-7
clone_size: few
cdr3_nt: TGCAGTGCTAGTCGGAGGGTGGAGAGCGAGCAGTACTTC
cdr3_aa: CSASRRVESEQYF

d_call: .
v_call: TRBV14
j_call: TRBJ2-3
clone_size: few
cdr3_nt: TGTGCCAGCAGCCGAAGGCAGGAGATCACAGATACGCAGTATTTT
cdr3_aa: CASSRRQEITDTQYF

d_call: TRBD1
v_call: TRBV6-2/TRBV6-3
j_call: TRBJ1-5
clone_size: few
cdr3_nt: TGTGCCAGCAGTTACCTTCAAGGAGGACAGGGGAATCAGCCCCAGCATTTT
cdr3_aa: CASSYLQGGQGNQPQHF

d_call: .
v_call: TRBV28
j_call: TRBJ1-1
clone_size: .
cdr3_nt: TGTGCCAGCAGTTTGCTAGGGCTTGAAGCTTTCTTT
cdr3_aa: CASSLLGLEAFF

d_call: .
v_call: TRBV11-2
j_call: TRBJ2-3
clone_size: few
cdr3_nt: TGTGCCAGCAGCCAACAAGGGATGTTGGCTGCAGATACGCAGTATTTT
cdr3_aa: CASSQQGMLAADTQYF

d_call: TRBD1
v_call: TRBV12-3/TRBV12-4
j_call: TRBJ1-6
clone_size: few
cdr3_nt: TGTGCCAGCAGCACTGGACAGGCAGGGGCACCCCTCCACTTT
cdr3_aa: CASSTGQAGAPLHF

d_call: .
v_call: TRBV7-9
j_call: TRBJ2-1
clone_size: many
cdr3_nt: TGTGCCAGCAGCTTAGACTTCTTCAATGAGCAGTTCTTC
cdr3_aa: CASSLDFFNEQFF

d_call: TRBD2
v_call: TRBV5-1
j_call: TRBJ2-2
clone_size: few
cdr3_nt: TGCGCCAGCAGCCCACAAGCGGGGGCGAACACCGGGGAGCTGTTTTTT
cdr3_aa: CASSPQAGANTGELFF

d_call: TRBD1
v_call: TRBV12-3/TRBV12-4
j_call: TRBJ2-7
clone_size: few
cdr3_nt: TGTGCCAGCAGATGGGGACAGGGGCTATCCTACGAGCAGTACTTC
cdr3_aa: CASRWGQGLSYEQYF

d_call: TRBD2
v_call: TRBV12-3/TRBV12-4
j_call: TRBJ2-2
clone_size: .
cdr3_nt: TGTGCCCGCAGTTTAATGTTTCGGCGGGGGGGATTCACCGGGGAGCTGTTTTTT
cdr3_aa: CARSLMFRRGGFTGELFF

d_call: .
v_call: TRBV10-3
j_call: TRBJ2-3
clone_size: few
cdr3_nt: TGTGCCATCAGTGAATCGCAGGGATCAGATACGCAGTATTTT
cdr3_aa: CAISESQGSDTQYF

d_call: .
v_call: TRBV6-2/TRBV6-3
j_call: TRBJ2-3
clone_size: many
cdr3_nt: TGTGCCAGCAGTTTACAGATCACAGATACGCAGTATTTT
cdr3_aa: CASSLQITDTQYF

d_call: .
v_call: TRBV3-1
j_call: TRBJ1-1
clone_size: few
cdr3_nt: TGTGCCAGCAGCCAAGTAGGGGCTGAAGCTTTCTTT
cdr3_aa: CASSQVGAEAFF

d_call: TRBD1
v_call: TRBV5-1
j_call: TRBJ1-1
clone_size: .
cdr3_nt: TGCGCCAGCAGCTTGTACCTGACAGGGGCTCACTCTGAAGCTTTCTTT
cdr3_aa: CASSLYLTGAHSEAFF

d_call: TRBD1
v_call: TRBV6-1
j_call: TRBJ1-1
clone_size: few
cdr3_nt: TGTGCCAGCAGTCGCGGACAGGGAAATTATGAAGCTTTCTTT
cdr3_aa: CASSRGQGNYEAFF

d_call: .
v_call: TRBV4-3
j_call: TRBJ1-6
clone_size: many
cdr3_nt: TGCGCCAGCAGCTCTAGGCGGGAGGCACCCCTCCACTTT
cdr3_aa: CASSSRREAPLHF

d_call: TRBD1
v_call: TRBV12-3/TRBV12-4
j_call: TRBJ1-5
clone_size: few
cdr3_nt: TGTGCCAGCAGTTTTCATGCCGACAGGGGTAATCAGCCCCAGCATTTT
cdr3_aa: CASSFHADRGNQPQHF

d_call: TRBD1
v_call: TRBV20-1
j_call: TRBJ1-1
clone_size: many
cdr3_nt: TGCAGTACTGACCTCGACAGGGGGCAAGAAGCTTTCTTT
cdr3_aa: CSTDLDRGQEAFF

d_call: TRBD1
v_call: TRBV6-5
j_call: TRBJ1-1
clone_size: few
cdr3_nt: TGTGCCAGCAGTTACTCGAAGACAGGGATGAACACTGAAGCTTTCTTT
cdr3_aa: CASSYSKTGMNTEAFF

d_call: .
v_call: TRBV6-5
j_call: TRBJ1-1
clone_size: .
cdr3_nt: TGTGCCAGCAGTTACTCGACCGGGGGAGACGAAGCTTTCTTT
cdr3_aa: CASSYSTGGDEAFF

d_call: TRBD2
v_call: TRBV20-1
j_call: TRBJ2-1
clone_size: few
cdr3_nt: TGCAGTGCGTATGCCGGGGGGGTTAGCAATGAGCAGTTCTTC
cdr3_aa: CSAYAGGVSNEQFF

d_call: TRBD1
v_call: TRBV5-1
j_call: TRBJ2-7
clone_size: .
cdr3_nt: TGCGCCAGCAGCGTGACAGGGGCCATCTACGAGCAGTACTTC
cdr3_aa: CASSVTGAIYEQYF

d_call: TRBD1
v_call: TRBV20-1
j_call: TRBJ1-1
clone_size: many
cdr3_nt: TGCAGTGCTAGAGATCGGACAGGGGGCACGTACACTGAAGCTTTCTTT
cdr3_aa: CSARDRTGGTYTEAFF

d_call: .
v_call: TRBV7-9
j_call: TRBJ2-1
clone_size: .
cdr3_nt: TGTGCCAGCAGCCCCTCGACGGGGAGCTCCTACAATGAGCAGTTCTTC
cdr3_aa: CASSPSTGSSYNEQFF

d_call: .
v_call: TRBV18
j_call: TRBJ1-2
clone_size: once
cdr3_nt: TGTGCCAGCTCCCCAAGGGCCGAAGGGTATGGCTACACCTTC
cdr3_aa: CASSPRAEGYGYTF

d_call: .
v_call: TRBV6-1
j_call: TRBJ2-1
clone_size: few
cdr3_nt: TGTGCCAGCACTGAAGGACAGAACTCCTACAATGAGCAGTTCTTC
cdr3_aa: CASTEGQNSYNEQFF

d_call: TRBD1
v_call: TRBV10-2
j_call: TRBJ1-2
clone_size: few
cdr3_nt: TGCGCCAGCAGTGAGTTTGGGACAGGACGGGGCTACACCTTC
cdr3_aa: CASSEFGTGRGYTF

d_call: TRBD1
v_call: TRBV20-1
j_call: TRBJ1-1
clone_size: few
cdr3_nt: TGCAGTGCTTCCAGGGGGATTAACACTGAAGCTTTCTTT
cdr3_aa: CSASRGINTEAFF

d_call: .
v_call: TRBV29-1
j_call: TRBJ2-7
clone_size: .
cdr3_nt: TGCAGCGTTAAGAACTTCGAGCAGTACTTC
cdr3_aa: CSVKNFEQYF

d_call: .
v_call: TRBV5-1
j_call: TRBJ1-2
clone_size: .
cdr3_nt: TGCGCCAGCAGCTTGGACCGGGGCGCCGAAGGCTACACCTTC
cdr3_aa: CASSLDRGAEGYTF

d_call: .
v_call: TRBV6-5
j_call: TRBJ1-1
clone_size: few
cdr3_nt: TGTGCCAGCAGTTACTATCTCGGGAACACTGAAGCTTTCTTT
cdr3_aa: CASSYYLGNTEAFF

d_call: TRBD1
v_call: TRBV12-5
j_call: TRBJ2-5
clone_size: .
cdr3_nt: TGTGCTAGTGGTTTGCAGGGGGTCGAGACCCAGTACTTC
cdr3_aa: CASGLQGVETQYF

d_call: TRBD1
v_call: TRBV12-3/TRBV12-4
j_call: TRBJ1-1
clone_size: few
cdr3_nt: TGTGCCAGCGGGTGGACAGGTCCCACTGAAGCTTTCTTT
cdr3_aa: CASGWTGPTEAFF

d_call: .
v_call: TRBV4-3
j_call: TRBJ2-3
clone_size: .
cdr3_nt: TGCGCCAGCAGCCAAGATCTGGGATTGGGTTCGGGGTATACGCAGTATTTT
cdr3_aa: CASSQDLGLGSGYTQYF

d_call: .
v_call: TRBV20-1
j_call: TRBJ1-2
clone_size: .
cdr3_nt: TGCAGTGCACATATCCCGGGACGCGACTATGGCTACACCTTC
cdr3_aa: CSAHIPGRDYGYTF